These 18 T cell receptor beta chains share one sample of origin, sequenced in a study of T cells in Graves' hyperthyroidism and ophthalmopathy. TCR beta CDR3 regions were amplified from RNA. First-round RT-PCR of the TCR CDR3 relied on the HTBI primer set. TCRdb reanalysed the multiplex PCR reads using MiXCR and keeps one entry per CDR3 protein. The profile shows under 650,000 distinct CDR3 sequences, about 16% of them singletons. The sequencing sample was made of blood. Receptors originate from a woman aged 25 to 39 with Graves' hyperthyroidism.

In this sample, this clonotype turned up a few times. The CDR3 is CASSQTRLAGYNEQFF. The CDR3 DNA sequence: TGTGCCAGCAGCCAAACCCGACTAGCGGGGTACAATGAGCAGTTCTTC. This rearrangement joins TRBV14 to TRBJ2-1; TRBD2 matches 11 bases. The length of the CDR3 is 16 residues. The V gene end was trimmed by 2 bases and the J gene end by 4 bases; junction bases not matched to a gene: 4. Germline V CDR1 and CDR2: SGHDN, FVKESK.

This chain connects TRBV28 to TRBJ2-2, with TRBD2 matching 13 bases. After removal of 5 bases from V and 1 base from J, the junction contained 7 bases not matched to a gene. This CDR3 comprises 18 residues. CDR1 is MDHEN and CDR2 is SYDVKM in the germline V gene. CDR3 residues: CASSPGTSGIENTGELFF. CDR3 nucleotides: TGTGCCAGCAGTCCCGGGACTAGCGGGATTGAGAACACCGGGGAGCTGTTTTTT.

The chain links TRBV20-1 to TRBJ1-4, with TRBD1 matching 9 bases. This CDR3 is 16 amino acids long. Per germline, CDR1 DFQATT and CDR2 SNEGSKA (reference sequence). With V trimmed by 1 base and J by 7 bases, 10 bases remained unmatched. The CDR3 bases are TGCAGTGCTAGAGCCACACAGGGGGCTGAGCTTGAAAAACTGTTTTTT. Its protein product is CSARATQGAELEKLFF.

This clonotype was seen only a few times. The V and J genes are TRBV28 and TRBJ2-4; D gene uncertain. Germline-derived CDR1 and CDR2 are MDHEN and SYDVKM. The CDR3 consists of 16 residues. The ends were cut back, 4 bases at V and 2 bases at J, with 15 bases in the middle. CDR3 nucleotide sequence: TGTGCCAGCAGTTCCAATCGGCGGAGTCCCAAAAACATTCAGTACTTC. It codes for CASSSNRRSPKNIQYF. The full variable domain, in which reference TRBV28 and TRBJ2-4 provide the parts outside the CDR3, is DVKVTQSSRYLVKRTGEKVFLECVQDMDHENMFWYRQDPGLGLRLIYFSYDVKMKEKGDIPEGYSVSREKKERFSLILESASTNQTSMYLCASSSNRRSPKNIQYFGAGTRLSVL.

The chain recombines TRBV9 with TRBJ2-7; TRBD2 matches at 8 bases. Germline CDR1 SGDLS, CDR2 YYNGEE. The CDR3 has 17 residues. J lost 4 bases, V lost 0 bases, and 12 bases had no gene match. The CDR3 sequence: CASSVEAQVAGWYEQYF. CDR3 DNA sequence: TGTGCCAGCAGCGTAGAGGCACAGGTAGCGGGATGGTACGAGCAGTACTTC.

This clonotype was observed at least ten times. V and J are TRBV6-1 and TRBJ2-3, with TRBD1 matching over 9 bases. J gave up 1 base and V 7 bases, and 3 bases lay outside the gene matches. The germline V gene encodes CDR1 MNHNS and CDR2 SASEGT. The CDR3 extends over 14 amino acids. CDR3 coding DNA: TGTGCCAGCACCAGGGACAGGGGCACAGATACGCAGTATTTT. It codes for CASTRDRGTDTQYF.

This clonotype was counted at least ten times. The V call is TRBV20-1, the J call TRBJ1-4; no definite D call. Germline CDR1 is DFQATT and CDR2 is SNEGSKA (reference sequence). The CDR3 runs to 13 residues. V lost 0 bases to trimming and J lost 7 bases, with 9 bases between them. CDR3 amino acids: CSARDVGGEKLFF. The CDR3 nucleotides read TGCAGTGCTAGAGATGTGGGAGGTGAAAAACTGTTTTTT.

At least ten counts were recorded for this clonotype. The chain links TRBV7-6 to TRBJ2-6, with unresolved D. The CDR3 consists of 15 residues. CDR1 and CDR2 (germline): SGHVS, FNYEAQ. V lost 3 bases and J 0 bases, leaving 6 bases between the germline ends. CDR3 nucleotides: TGTGCCAGCAGCTTGGAGAGCTCTGGGGCCAACGTCCTGACTTTC. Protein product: CASSLESSGANVLTF.

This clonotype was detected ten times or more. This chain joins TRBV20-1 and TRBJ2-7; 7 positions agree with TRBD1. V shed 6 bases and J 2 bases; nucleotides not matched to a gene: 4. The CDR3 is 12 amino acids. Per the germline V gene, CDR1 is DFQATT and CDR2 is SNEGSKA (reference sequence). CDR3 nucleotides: TGCAGTGCAACCGGGACAGCCTACGAGCAGTACTTC. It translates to CSATGTAYEQYF.

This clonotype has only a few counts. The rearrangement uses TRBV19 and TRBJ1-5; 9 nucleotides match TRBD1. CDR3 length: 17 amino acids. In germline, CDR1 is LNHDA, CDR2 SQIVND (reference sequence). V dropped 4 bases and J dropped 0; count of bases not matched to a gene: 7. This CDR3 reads CASSTQDRGLSNQPQHF. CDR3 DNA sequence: TGTGCCAGTAGTACCCAGGACAGGGGCCTTAGCAATCAGCCCCAGCATTTT.

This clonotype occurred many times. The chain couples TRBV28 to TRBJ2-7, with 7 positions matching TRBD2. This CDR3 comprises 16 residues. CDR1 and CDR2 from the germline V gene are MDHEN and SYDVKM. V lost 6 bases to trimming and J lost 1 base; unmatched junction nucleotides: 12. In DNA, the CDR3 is TGTGCCAGCAGCACTCGATGGAGCGGGAATTCCTACGAGCAGTACTTC. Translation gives CASSTRWSGNSYEQYF.

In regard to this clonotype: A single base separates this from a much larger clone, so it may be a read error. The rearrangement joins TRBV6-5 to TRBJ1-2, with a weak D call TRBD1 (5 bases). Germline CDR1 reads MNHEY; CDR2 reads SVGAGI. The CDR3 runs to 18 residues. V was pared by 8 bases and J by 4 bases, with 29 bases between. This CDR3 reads CASGSFRGSHFKFYGYTF. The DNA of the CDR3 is TGTGCCAGCGGTTCCTTTAGGGGCAGCCACTTTAAGTTCTATGGCTACACCTTC.

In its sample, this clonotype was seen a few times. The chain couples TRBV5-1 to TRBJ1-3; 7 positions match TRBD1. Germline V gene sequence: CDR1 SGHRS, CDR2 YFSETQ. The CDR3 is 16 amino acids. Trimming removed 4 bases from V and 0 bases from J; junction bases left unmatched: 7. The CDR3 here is CASSPDRPSSGNTIYF. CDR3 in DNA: TGCGCCAGCAGCCCGGACAGGCCCAGCTCTGGAAACACCATATATTTT.

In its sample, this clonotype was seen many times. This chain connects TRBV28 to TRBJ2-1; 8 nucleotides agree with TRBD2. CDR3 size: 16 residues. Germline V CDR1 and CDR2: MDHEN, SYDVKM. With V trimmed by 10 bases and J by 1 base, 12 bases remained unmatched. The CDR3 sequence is CATSWKAGGSYNEQFF. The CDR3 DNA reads TGTGCCACCTCCTGGAAGGCGGGGGGATCCTACAATGAGCAGTTCTTC.

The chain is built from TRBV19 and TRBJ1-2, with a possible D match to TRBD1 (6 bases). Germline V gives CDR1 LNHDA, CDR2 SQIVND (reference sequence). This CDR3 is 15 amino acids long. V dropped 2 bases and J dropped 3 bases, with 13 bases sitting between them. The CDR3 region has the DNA TGTGCCAGTAGTATATTTCGGACAGACGACTATGGCTACACCTTC. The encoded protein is CASSIFRTDDYGYTF.

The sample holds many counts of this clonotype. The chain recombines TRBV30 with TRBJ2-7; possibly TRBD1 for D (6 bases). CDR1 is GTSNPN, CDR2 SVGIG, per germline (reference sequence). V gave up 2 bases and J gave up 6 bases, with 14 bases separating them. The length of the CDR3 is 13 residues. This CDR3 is CAWSYRDRTEQYF. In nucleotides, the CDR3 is TGTGCCTGGAGTTACAGGGATCGAACCGAGCAGTACTTC.

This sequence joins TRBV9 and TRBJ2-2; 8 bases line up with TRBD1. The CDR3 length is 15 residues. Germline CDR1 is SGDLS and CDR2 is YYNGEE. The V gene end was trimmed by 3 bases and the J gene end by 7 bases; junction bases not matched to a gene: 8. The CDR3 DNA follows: TGTGCCAGCAGCGCCGGACAGGGACTGGGCGGGGAGCTGTTTTTT. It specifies CASSAGQGLGGELFF.

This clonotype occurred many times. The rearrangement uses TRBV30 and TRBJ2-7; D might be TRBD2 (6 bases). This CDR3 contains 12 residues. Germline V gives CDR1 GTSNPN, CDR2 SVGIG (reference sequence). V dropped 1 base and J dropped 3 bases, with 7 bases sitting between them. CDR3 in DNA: TGTGCCTGGAGTGGGACTAACTACGAGCAGTACTTC. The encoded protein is CAWSGTNYEQYF.